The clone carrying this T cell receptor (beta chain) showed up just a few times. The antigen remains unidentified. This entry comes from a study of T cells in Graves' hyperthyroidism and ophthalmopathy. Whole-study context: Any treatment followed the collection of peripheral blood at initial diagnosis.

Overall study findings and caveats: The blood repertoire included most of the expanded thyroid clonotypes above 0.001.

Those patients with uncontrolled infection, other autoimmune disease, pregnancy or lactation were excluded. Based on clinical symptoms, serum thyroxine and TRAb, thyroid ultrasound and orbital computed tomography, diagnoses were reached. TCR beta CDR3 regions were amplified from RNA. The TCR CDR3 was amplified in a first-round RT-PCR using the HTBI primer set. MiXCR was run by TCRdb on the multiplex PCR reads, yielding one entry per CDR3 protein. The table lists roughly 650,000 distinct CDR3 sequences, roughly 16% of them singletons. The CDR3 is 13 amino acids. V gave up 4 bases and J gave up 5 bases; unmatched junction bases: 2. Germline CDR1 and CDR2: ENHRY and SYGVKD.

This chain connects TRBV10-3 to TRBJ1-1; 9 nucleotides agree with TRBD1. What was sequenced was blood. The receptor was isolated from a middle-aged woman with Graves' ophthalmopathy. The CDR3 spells CAISGQGGTEAFF. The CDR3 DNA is TGTGCCATCAGTGGACAGGGGGGGACTGAAGCTTTCTTT.